This T cell receptor (beta chain) is drawn from a study of early T cells in non-severe SARS-CoV-2 infection. Across the study: Alpha and beta chains were unpaired, from unsorted whole-blood bulk RNA.

This clonotype has more than one count but fewer than ten. The antigen is undetermined. Whole-study results and caveats: Matching with VDJdb favored anti-spike CD8 responses (missing private and CD4 specificities).

V gave up 5 bases and J gave up 2 bases; unmatched junction bases: 7. The CDR3 runs 15 residues. From germline, CDR1 is SGHNT and CDR2 YYREEE (reference sequence). Unique molecular identifiers were attached to individual cDNA molecules. TCRdb reanalysed the 5' RACE reads using MiXCR and keeps one entry per CDR3 protein. The sample comprises about 110,000 distinct CDR3 sequences, about 12% of which are singletons, and 3.5% to 4% rests with the top ten. The sequencing here drew on whole blood, taken at baseline. This sequence originates from an adult who was a healthcare worker with PCR-confirmed SARS-CoV-2 infection or an uninfected control (not recorded which). The gene calls are TRBV5-4 and TRBJ2-1; TRBD1 aligns across 7 bases. The CDR3 here is CASSQTGAPYNEQFF. The CDR3 nucleotides read TGTGCCAGCAGTCAAACAGGGGCCCCCTACAATGAGCAGTTCTTC.